A selection of T cell receptor beta chains follows, all from one sample in a study of cytomegalovirus exposure and HLA in healthy donors. Assay: immunoSEQ multiplex PCR; the TCRdb copy retains only in-frame clones and omits some. The repertoire has 75,000 to 90,000 clones, more than 60% of them found once; the top ten carry around 5.8%. The sample was PBMCs. These receptors were collected from a male donor in good health and CMV-seropositive. Each CDR3 is given with its conserved first and last residue. The order of the fields is CDR3 protein, CDR3 DNA, V gene, D gene, J gene, clone size. D genes are given only for firm matches. Clone size appears in some rows only: once, few, many, or a class for an expanded clone.

CDR3aa: CASSLVFSGRLLNEQFF; CDR3nt: TGTGCCAGCAGCTTAGTCTTTAGCGGGAGATTACTCAATGAGCAGTTCTTC; v_gene: TRBV7-6; d_gene: TRBD2; j_gene: TRBJ2-1; abundance: .
CDR3aa: CASSLNTGGQETQYF; CDR3nt: TGTGCCAGCAGCCTAAATACAGGGGGTCAAGAGACCCAGTACTTC; v_gene: TRBV7-9; d_gene: TRBD1; j_gene: TRBJ2-5; abundance: .
CDR3aa: CASSLGQGANTGELFF; CDR3nt: TGCGCCAGCAGCCTCGGACAGGGGGCGAACACCGGGGAGCTGTTTTTT; v_gene: TRBV5-1; d_gene: TRBD1; j_gene: TRBJ2-2; abundance: .
CDR3aa: CASSVRGGSTTDTQYF; CDR3nt: TGTGCCAGCAGTGTGAGGGGCGGGAGTACAACAGATACGCAGTATTTT; v_gene: TRBV6-4; d_gene: TRBD2; j_gene: TRBJ2-3; abundance: .
CDR3aa: CASSLIAISYNEQFF; CDR3nt: TGTGCCAGCAGTTTAATAGCTATCTCCTACAATGAGCAGTTCTTC; v_gene: TRBV28; d_gene: .; j_gene: TRBJ2-1; abundance: few
CDR3aa: CASSALAGGPADTQYF; CDR3nt: TGTGCCAGCAGTGCACTAGCGGGAGGGCCGGCAGATACGCAGTATTTT; v_gene: TRBV27; d_gene: TRBD2; j_gene: TRBJ2-3; abundance: .
CDR3aa: CASSLAGGLSGNTIYF; CDR3nt: TGTGCCAGCAGCTTAGCAGGGGGCCTCTCTGGAAACACCATATATTTT; v_gene: TRBV7-2; d_gene: TRBD1; j_gene: TRBJ1-3; abundance: .
CDR3aa: CASSFWGASEQYF; CDR3nt: TGCGCCAGCAGCTTCTGGGGAGCGAGCGAGCAGTACTTC; v_gene: TRBV5-1; d_gene: .; j_gene: TRBJ2-7; abundance: .
CDR3aa: CASSERRVSSYEQYF; CDR3nt: TGTGCTAGCAGTGAACGGCGGGTTAGCTCCTACGAGCAGTACTTC; v_gene: TRBV6-1; d_gene: .; j_gene: TRBJ2-7; abundance: .
CDR3aa: CASSFGGAPDTQYF; CDR3nt: TGTGCCAGCAGCTTTGGGGGCGCCCCAGATACGCAGTATTTT; v_gene: TRBV7-8; d_gene: .; j_gene: TRBJ2-3; abundance: .
CDR3aa: CASSLERDTEAFF; CDR3nt: TGCGCCAGCAGCTTGGAGCGGGACACTGAAGCTTTCTTT; v_gene: TRBV5-1; d_gene: .; j_gene: TRBJ1-1; abundance: .
CDR3aa: CASSEVREETQYF; CDR3nt: TGTGCCAGCAGTGAAGTCAGGGAAGAGACCCAGTACTTC; v_gene: TRBV6-1; d_gene: .; j_gene: TRBJ2-5; abundance: .
CDR3aa: CASSSATGRYEKLFF; CDR3nt: TGTGCCAGCAGCTCGGCGACAGGAAGGTACGAAAAACTGTTTTTT; v_gene: TRBV28; d_gene: .; j_gene: TRBJ1-4; abundance: few
CDR3aa: CASSFPGTSVYEQYF; CDR3nt: TGTGCCAGTAGTTTTCCCGGGACTAGCGTCTACGAGCAGTACTTC; v_gene: TRBV19; d_gene: TRBD2; j_gene: TRBJ2-7; abundance: few
CDR3aa: CASIQGAYTEAFF; CDR3nt: TGTGCCAGTATACAGGGGGCGTACACTGAAGCTTTCTTT; v_gene: TRBV5-8; d_gene: TRBD1; j_gene: TRBJ1-1; abundance: .
CDR3aa: CASSEGELWFGQGYFYGYTF; CDR3nt: TGTGCCAGCAGTGAGGGAGAGCTTTGGTTTGGACAGGGGTATTTCTATGGCTACACCTTC; v_gene: TRBV6-1; d_gene: TRBD1; j_gene: TRBJ1-2; abundance: once
CDR3aa: CASSTGTGIEQYF; CDR3nt: TGTGCCAGCAGCACAGGGACAGGGATTGAGCAGTACTTC; v_gene: TRBV7-2; d_gene: TRBD1; j_gene: TRBJ2-5; abundance: .
CDR3aa: CASSLGQLLNYGYTF; CDR3nt: TGTGCCAGCAGCTTGGGACAGCTGCTTAACTATGGCTACACCTTC; v_gene: TRBV5-4; d_gene: .; j_gene: TRBJ1-2; abundance: few
CDR3aa: CAISKNLGGEPQHF; CDR3nt: TGTGCCATCAGCAAAAATCTGGGGGGTGAGCCCCAGCATTTT; v_gene: TRBV10-3; d_gene: .; j_gene: TRBJ1-5; abundance: .
CDR3aa: CASAIAGGPNTQYF; CDR3nt: TGTGCCAGCGCGATAGCGGGGGGGCCCAATACGCAGTATTTT; v_gene: TRBV19; d_gene: TRBD2; j_gene: TRBJ2-3; abundance: .
CDR3aa: CASSVAKTSGAKDTQYF; CDR3nt: TGCGCCAGCAGCGTTGCGAAGACTAGCGGTGCGAAAGATACGCAGTATTTT; v_gene: TRBV5-1; d_gene: TRBD2; j_gene: TRBJ2-3; abundance: .
CDR3aa: CASSRYSGGENEQFF; CDR3nt: TGCGCCAGCAGCAGATATAGCGGGGGGGAAAATGAGCAGTTCTTC; v_gene: TRBV5-1; d_gene: TRBD2; j_gene: TRBJ2-1; abundance: few
CDR3aa: CATSRVTSGQETQYF; CDR3nt: TGTGCCACCAGCAGGGTTACTAGCGGCCAAGAGACCCAGTACTTC; v_gene: TRBV15; d_gene: TRBD2; j_gene: TRBJ2-5; abundance: .
CDR3aa: CASSVDSGEHYNEQFF; CDR3nt: TGTGCCAGCAGCGTAGATAGCGGGGAGCATTACAATGAGCAGTTCTTC; v_gene: TRBV9; d_gene: TRBD2; j_gene: TRBJ2-1; abundance: .
CDR3aa: CASSYRAGGFYEQYF; CDR3nt: TGTGCCAGCAGTTACAGAGCGGGAGGGTTCTACGAGCAGTACTTC; v_gene: TRBV28; d_gene: TRBD2; j_gene: TRBJ2-7; abundance: .
CDR3aa: CASRAGHSGGRADEQFF; CDR3nt: TGTGCCAGTAGGGCAGGGCACTCGGGCGGGAGGGCCGACGAGCAGTTCTTC; v_gene: TRBV19; d_gene: TRBD2; j_gene: TRBJ2-1; abundance: .
CDR3aa: CASSPGTGFMLDTQYF; CDR3nt: TGTGCCAGCAGCCCAGGGACAGGGTTTATGTTGGATACGCAGTATTTT; v_gene: TRBV9; d_gene: TRBD1; j_gene: TRBJ2-3; abundance: .
CDR3aa: CASSLPGGGTYNEQFF; CDR3nt: TGTGCCAGCTCCCTTCCCGGCGGGGGGACCTACAATGAGCAGTTCTTC; v_gene: TRBV28; d_gene: TRBD2; j_gene: TRBJ2-1; abundance: .
CDR3aa: CATSRVAGVNPEQFF; CDR3nt: TGTGCCACCAGCAGAGTAGCGGGAGTAAACCCGGAGCAGTTCTTC; v_gene: TRBV15; d_gene: TRBD2; j_gene: TRBJ2-1; abundance: .
CDR3aa: CASGEPGRETGELFF; CDR3nt: TGTGCCAGCGGGGAGCCAGGCCGGGAGACCGGGGAGCTGTTTTTT; v_gene: TRBV28; d_gene: .; j_gene: TRBJ2-2; abundance: .
CDR3aa: CASGSIAGVQYEQYF; CDR3nt: TGTGCCAGCGGGTCCATAGCGGGAGTACAATACGAGCAGTACTTC; v_gene: TRBV27; d_gene: TRBD2; j_gene: TRBJ2-7; abundance: .
CDR3aa: CASSASRVRAWEKLFF; CDR3nt: TGTGCCAGTAGTGCCTCCAGGGTGCGAGCGTGGGAAAAACTGTTTTTT; v_gene: TRBV19; d_gene: .; j_gene: TRBJ1-4; abundance: .
CDR3aa: CASSQVGTSGRLDTQYF; CDR3nt: TGCGCCAGCAGCCAAGTGGGGACTAGCGGGAGGTTGGATACGCAGTATTTT; v_gene: TRBV4-1; d_gene: TRBD2; j_gene: TRBJ2-3; abundance: .
CDR3aa: CASSLGTRGGNFF; CDR3nt: TGTGCCAGCAGCTTAGGGACACGCGGAGGGAATTTCTTT; v_gene: TRBV7-9; d_gene: .; j_gene: TRBJ1-1; abundance: .
CDR3aa: CATSRAWDSSNQPQHF; CDR3nt: TGTGCCACCAGCAGAGCCTGGGACAGTAGCAATCAGCCCCAGCATTTT; v_gene: TRBV15; d_gene: TRBD1; j_gene: TRBJ1-5; abundance: .
CDR3aa: CASSLDRGIEQYF; CDR3nt: TGTGCCAGCAGTCTGGACAGGGGGATAGAGCAGTACTTC; v_gene: TRBV27; d_gene: TRBD1; j_gene: TRBJ2-7; abundance: .
CDR3aa: CASSSRSGSADTQYF; CDR3nt: TGTGCCAGCAGCTCCCGGTCGGGGAGCGCAGATACGCAGTATTTT; v_gene: TRBV5-4; d_gene: .; j_gene: TRBJ2-3; abundance: .
CDR3aa: CASSTVRGAGYTF; CDR3nt: TGTGCCAGTAGTACCGTACGGGGGGCTGGCTACACCTTC; v_gene: TRBV19; d_gene: .; j_gene: TRBJ1-2; abundance: .
CDR3aa: CASRQTGGGYGYTF; CDR3nt: TGTGCCAGCAGACAGACAGGGGGCGGCTATGGCTACACCTTC; v_gene: TRBV27; d_gene: TRBD1; j_gene: TRBJ1-2; abundance: once
CDR3aa: CTSRAAQQYF; CDR3nt: TGCACCAGCAGGGCGGCCCAGCAGTACTTC; v_gene: TRBV1; d_gene: .; j_gene: TRBJ2-7; abundance: .
CDR3aa: CASKNQPDAGEQFF; CDR3nt: TGTGCCAGTAAGAATCAGCCCGATGCGGGTGAGCAGTTCTTC; v_gene: TRBV19; d_gene: .; j_gene: TRBJ2-1; abundance: .
CDR3aa: CASSPTRGDGGTEAFF; CDR3nt: TGTGCCAGCAGTCCCACCCGGGGGGACGGGGGGACTGAAGCTTTCTTT; v_gene: TRBV28; d_gene: .; j_gene: TRBJ1-1; abundance: .